The rows below give T cell receptor beta chains drawn from one sample of a study of cytomegalovirus exposure and HLA in healthy donors. TCRdb's table, derived via immunoSEQ multiplex PCR, lists solely in-frame clones and lacks some. The table shows over 150,000 clones, with around 77% occurring only once. Material: PBMCs. These TCRs come from a woman aged 30 to 39 in good health and CMV-seronegative. Both conserved end residues are part of each CDR3. D genes are given only for firm matches. For some rows the clone size is stated as once, few or many, or as a class when expanded; others skip it.

j_call v_call clone_size d_call cdr3_aa cdr3_nt
TRBJ2-1 TRBV6-5 - - CASTQGGTDYNEQFF TGTGCCAGCACCCAAGGGGGGACAGACTACAATGAGCAGTTCTTC
TRBJ2-3 TRBV5-6 once TRBD2 CASSQGREASTDTQYF TGTGCCAGCAGTCAAGGGCGGGAGGCGAGTACAGATACGCAGTATTTT
TRBJ1-1 TRBV19 - TRBD1 CASSIRTGNTEAFF TGTGCCAGTAGTATCAGGACAGGGAACACTGAAGCTTTCTTT
TRBJ2-2 TRBV5-4 - - CASSLHTNTGELFF TGTGCCAGCAGCTTGCACACGAACACCGGGGAGCTGTTTTTT
TRBJ2-1 TRBV6-1 few - CASSLEGSGYNEQFF TGTGCCAGCAGTTTGGAGGGCTCCGGATACAATGAGCAGTTCTTC
TRBJ2-1 TRBV19 - - CASSIVSGAVVNEQFF TGTGCCAGTAGTATAGTCTCTGGGGCAGTTGTCAATGAGCAGTTCTTC
TRBJ2-7 TRBV15 few TRBD1 CATSRFRDRSYEQYF TGTGCCACCAGCAGATTCCGGGACAGGTCCTACGAGCAGTACTTC
TRBJ2-7 TRBV11-2 - TRBD2 CASSFGGGATYEQYF TGTGCCAGCAGCTTCGGCGGGGGGGCGACTTATGAGCAGTACTTC
TRBJ1-2 TRBV29-1 - - CSVGLQGNGYTF TGCAGCGTTGGCCTTCAGGGCAATGGCTACACCTTC
TRBJ1-2 TRBV5-6 - TRBD1 CASSLLDRENYGYTF TGTGCCAGCAGCTTGCTGGACAGGGAAAACTATGGCTACACCTTC
TRBJ2-1 TRBV5-4 - TRBD2 CASSPTGTRTYNEQFF TGTGCCAGCAGCCCGACCGGGACTAGAACCTACAATGAGCAGTTCTTC
TRBJ2-7 TRBV6-5 few TRBD1 CASSGQGKPYEQYF TGTGCCAGCAGCGGACAGGGAAAACCCTACGAGCAGTACTTC
TRBJ2-7 TRBV27 - - CASSWAANDEQYF TGTGCCAGCAGTTGGGCAGCTAACGACGAGCAGTACTTC
TRBJ2-7 TRBV5-6 - - CASSLFTGIAYEQYF TGTGCCAGCAGCTTATTCACAGGCATCGCCTACGAGCAGTACTTC
TRBJ1-1 TRBV11-3 - - CASSFQANTEAFF TGTGCCAGCAGCTTTCAGGCGAACACTGAAGCTTTCTTT
TRBJ2-3 TRBV27 once - CASSAFGGYVYF TGTGCCAGCAGCGCATTTGGGGGCTACGTGTATTTT
TRBJ2-7 TRBV27 - - CASSLRGSPYEQYF TGTGCCAGCAGTTTACGGGGGTCTCCTTACGAGCAGTACTTC
TRBJ1-5 TRBV5-6 - TRBD1 CASSPSTGVSEPQHF TGCGCCAGCAGCCCTAGCACAGGGGTCTCGGAGCCCCAGCATTTT
TRBJ2-7 TRBV5-5 - - CASSLGFRDRYYEQYF TGTGCCAGCAGCTTGGGTTTCCGGGATCGGTACTACGAGCAGTACTTC
TRBJ2-7 TRBV7-9 - TRBD2 CASSLALAGGHEQYF TGTGCCAGCAGCTTAGCTCTAGCGGGAGGACACGAGCAGTACTTC
TRBJ2-3 TRBV6-1 - - CASASDSASTDTQYF TGTGCCAGCGCCTCCGACAGCGCTAGCACAGATACGCAGTATTTT
TRBJ2-2 TRBV7-8 - - CASRWGWRRSWNSGELFF TGTGCCAGCCGTTGGGGTTGGAGGAGGAGCTGGAACTCCGGGGAGCTGTTTTTT
TRBJ1-1 TRBV5-1 - TRBD1 CASSWAGGRTEAFF TGCGCCAGCAGCTGGGCAGGGGGTCGGACTGAAGCTTTCTTT
TRBJ1-4 TRBV7-8 - TRBD1 CASSLGGDRGYEKLFF TGTGCCAGCAGCTTAGGGGGGGACAGGGGATATGAAAAACTGTTTTTT
TRBJ2-7 TRBV14 few - CASSQVWAEQYF TGTGCCAGCAGCCAAGTTTGGGCCGAGCAGTACTTC
TRBJ2-7 TRBV5-1 - TRBD2 CASSLASGSLNEQYF TGCGCCAGCAGCTTGGCAAGCGGGAGCCTCAACGAGCAGTACTTC
TRBJ2-7 TRBV5-1 - - CASSSDRFEQYF TGCGCCAGCAGCTCCGACAGGTTCGAGCAGTACTTC
TRBJ2-1 TRBV7-2 few - CASSLLASFSYNEQFF TGTGCCAGCAGCTTGTTGGCTAGTTTTTCCTACAATGAGCAGTTCTTC
TRBJ2-1 TRBV2 - - CASSEMSRDNEQFF TGTGCCAGCAGTGAAATGTCCCGGGACAATGAGCAGTTCTTC
TRBJ2-7 TRBV15 once - CATSKTGVPYEQYF TGTGCCACCAGCAAGACAGGAGTCCCCTACGAGCAGTACTTC
TRBJ2-7 TRBV7-9 - TRBD2 CASSPPVSTSGSRTHEQYF TGTGCCAGCAGCCCCCCCGTTTCGACTAGCGGGAGTAGAACCCACGAGCAGTACTTC
TRBJ1-4 TRBV5-1 once - CASRKQGATNEKLFF TGCGCCAGCAGAAAGCAGGGTGCAACTAATGAAAAACTGTTTTTT
TRBJ2-7 TRBV28 - TRBD1 CASAPLGQAREQYF TGTGCCAGCGCCCCCTTGGGACAGGCTAGGGAGCAGTACTTC
TRBJ1-1 TRBV5-1 few - CASSPFPRDTEAFF TGCGCCAGCAGCCCCTTCCCCCGGGACACTGAAGCTTTCTTT
TRBJ2-3 TRBV14 once TRBD2 CASSRGLVAGGVADTQYF TGTGCCAGCAGCCGAGGGCTCGTAGCGGGGGGAGTCGCAGATACGCAGTATTTT
TRBJ2-7 TRBV7-9 - - CASSLLGGQAYEQYF TGTGCCAGCAGCTTATTGGGGGGTCAGGCCTACGAGCAGTACTTC
TRBJ2-5 TRBV16 - - CASSQSGQAGETQYF TGTGCCAGCAGCCAATCTGGCCAGGCAGGAGAGACCCAGTACTTC
TRBJ2-3 TRBV5-1 - TRBD2 CASSLASGRARGSTDTQYF TGCGCCAGCAGCTTGGCCAGCGGGAGGGCCAGGGGCAGCACAGATACGCAGTATTTT
TRBJ2-3 TRBV5-6 - TRBD1 CASTPHMRTGGDTQYF TGTGCCAGCACCCCGCACATGAGGACAGGGGGGGATACGCAGTATTTT
TRBJ1-1 TRBV5-1 - - CASSLVAGGNTEAFF TGCGCCAGCAGCTTGGTGGCAGGAGGGAACACTGAAGCTTTCTTT
TRBJ1-1 TRBV5-5 - - CASSLAGGGTEAFF TGTGCCAGCAGCTTGGCGGGGGGGGGCACTGAAGCTTTCTTT
TRBJ2-7 TRBV5-6 - - CASSFTGSSYEQYF TGTGCCAGCAGTTTTACAGGTAGCTCCTACGAGCAGTACTTC
TRBJ1-5 TRBV5-6 - - CASSFLLDNQPQHF TGTGCCAGCAGCTTCTTGTTAGACAATCAGCCCCAGCATTTT
TRBJ2-3 TRBV6-6 - TRBD1 CASRLTGAADTQYF TGTGCCAGCAGACTGACAGGGGCCGCAGATACGCAGTATTTT
TRBJ2-7 TRBV6-5 - - CASSYYGPSPSYEQYF TGTGCCAGCAGTTACTACGGTCCCTCTCCCTCCTACGAGCAGTACTTC
TRBJ1-2 TRBV5-1 - - CASSPDTSGYGYTF TGCGCCAGCAGCCCTGACACGAGTGGCTATGGCTACACCTTC
TRBJ2-7 TRBV5-1 - - CASSLVPGAAYEQYF TGCGCCAGCAGCTTGGTTCCAGGGGCCGCCTACGAGCAGTACTTC
TRBJ2-2 TRBV2 - TRBD2 CASSERAGGPGLAGEDHTGELFF TGTGCCAGCAGTGAAAGGGCGGGGGGACCGGGACTAGCGGGAGAAGATCACACCGGGGAGCTGTTTTTT
TRBJ2-2 TRBV7-6 few TRBD2 CASSLVGTSGNTGELFF TGTGCCAGCAGCTTGGTCGGGACTAGCGGAAACACCGGGGAGCTGTTTTTT
TRBJ2-2 TRBV5-1 - - CASSLVPGPRELFF TGCGCCAGCAGCTTGGTTCCGGGTCCGAGGGAGCTGTTTTTT
TRBJ2-7 TRBV27 - TRBD2 CASGGGSGYEQYF TGTGCCAGCGGCGGGGGTTCAGGCTACGAGCAGTACTTC
TRBJ1-1 TRBV4-1 - TRBD1 CASSPRRGRGENTEAFF TGCGCCAGCAGCCCCCGCAGGGGGCGCGGAGAGAACACTGAAGCTTTCTTT
TRBJ2-3 TRBV5-1 - - CASSLEGGLATDTQYF TGCGCCAGCAGCTTGGAAGGGGGTCTGGCCACAGATACGCAGTATTTT
TRBJ1-6 TRBV30 - - CAGEMDTYNSPLHF TGTGCCGGGGAGATGGATACCTATAATTCACCCCTCCACTTT
TRBJ2-1 TRBV13 - - CASSSDTSSYNEQFF TGTGCCAGCAGCTCAGACACGAGCTCCTACAATGAGCAGTTCTTC